This record looks at one T cell receptor beta chain sequence and its context. Separate cDNA molecules each had unique molecular identifiers attached to them. One entry per CDR3 protein, called by TCRdb with MiXCR from the 5' RACE reads. The sample has about 30,000 distinct CDR3 sequences, around 4.2% seen once. The CDR3 spans 14 residues. The V and J ends lost 2 bases and 11 bases respectively, with 18 bases between them. From germline, CDR1 is MNHEY and CDR2 SVGEGT. This specimen comes from a study of early T cells in non-severe SARS-CoV-2 infection. The sample taken for sequencing was whole blood. The chain joins TRBV6-2 or TRBV6-3 to TRBJ1-1; a possible D gene is TRBD1 (5 bases). The TCR comes from an adult who was a healthcare worker with PCR-confirmed SARS-CoV-2 infection or an uninfected control (not recorded which). CDR3 amino acids: CASSYAPDRGEAFF. CDR3 DNA: TGTGCCAGCAGTTACGCCCCGGACCGGGGGGAGGCTTTCTTT.